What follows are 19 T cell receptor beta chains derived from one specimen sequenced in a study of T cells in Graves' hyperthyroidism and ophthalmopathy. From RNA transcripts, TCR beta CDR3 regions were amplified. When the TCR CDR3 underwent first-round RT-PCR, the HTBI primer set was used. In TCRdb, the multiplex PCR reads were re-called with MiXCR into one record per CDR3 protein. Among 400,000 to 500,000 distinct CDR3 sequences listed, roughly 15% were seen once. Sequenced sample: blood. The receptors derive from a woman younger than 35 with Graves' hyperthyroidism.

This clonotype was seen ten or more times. As DNA, the CDR3 is TGTGCCAGCATCAAGGCAGGCGTCACAGATACGCAGTATTTT. Amino acid sequence: CASIKAGVTDTQYF. This sequence joins TRBV28 and TRBJ2-3; no reliable D call. CDR1 is MDHEN, CDR2 SYDVKM, per germline. The V and J ends lost 7 bases and 2 bases respectively, with 13 bases between them. The CDR3 is 14 residues long.

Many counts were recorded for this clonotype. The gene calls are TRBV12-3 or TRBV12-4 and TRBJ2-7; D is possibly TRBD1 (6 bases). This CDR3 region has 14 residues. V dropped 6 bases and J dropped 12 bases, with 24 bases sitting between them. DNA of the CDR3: TGTGCCAGCAGCACGACAGACAGGCTCGGCGACCGGTACTTC. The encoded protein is CASSTTDRLGDRYF.

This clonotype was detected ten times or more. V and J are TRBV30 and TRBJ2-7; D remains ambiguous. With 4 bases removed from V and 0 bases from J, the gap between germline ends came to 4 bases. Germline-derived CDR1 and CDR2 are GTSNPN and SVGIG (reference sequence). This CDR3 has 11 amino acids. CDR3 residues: CAWISSYEQYF. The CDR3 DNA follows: TGTGCCTGGATATCCTCCTACGAGCAGTACTTC.

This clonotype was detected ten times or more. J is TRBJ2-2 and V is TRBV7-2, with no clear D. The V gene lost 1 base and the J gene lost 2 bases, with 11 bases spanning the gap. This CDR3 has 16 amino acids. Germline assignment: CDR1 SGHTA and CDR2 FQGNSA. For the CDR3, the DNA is TGTGCCAGCAGCTTAGTTGGCAGGATAAACACCGGGGAGCTGTTTTTT. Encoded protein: CASSLVGRINTGELFF.

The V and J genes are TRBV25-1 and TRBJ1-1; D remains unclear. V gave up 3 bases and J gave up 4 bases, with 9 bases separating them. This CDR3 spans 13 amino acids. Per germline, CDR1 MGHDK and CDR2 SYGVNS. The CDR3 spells CASSDSDPTEAFF. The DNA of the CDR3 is TGTGCCAGCAGTGACTCGGACCCCACTGAAGCTTTCTTT.

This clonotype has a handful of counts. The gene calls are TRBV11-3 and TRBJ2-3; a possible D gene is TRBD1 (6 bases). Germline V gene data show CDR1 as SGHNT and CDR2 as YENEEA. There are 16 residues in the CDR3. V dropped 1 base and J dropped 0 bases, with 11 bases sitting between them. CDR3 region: CASSLGKGVSTDTQYF. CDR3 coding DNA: TGTGCCAGCAGCTTAGGCAAGGGGGTGAGCACAGATACGCAGTATTTT.

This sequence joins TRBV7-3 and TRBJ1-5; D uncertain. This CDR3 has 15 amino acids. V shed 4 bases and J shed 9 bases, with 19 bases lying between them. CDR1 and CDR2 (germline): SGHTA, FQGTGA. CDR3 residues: CASSSIPGWTGPQHF. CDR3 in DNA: TGTGCCAGCAGCTCCATCCCGGGGTGGACCGGGCCCCAGCATTTT.

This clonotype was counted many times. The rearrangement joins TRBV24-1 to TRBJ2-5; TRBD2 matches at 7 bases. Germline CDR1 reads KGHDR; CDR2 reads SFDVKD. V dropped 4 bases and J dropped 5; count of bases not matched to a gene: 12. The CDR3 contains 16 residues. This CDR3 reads CATSDAGRGVGETQYF. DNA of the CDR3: TGTGCCACCAGTGACGCCGGACGGGGGGTAGGGGAGACCCAGTACTTC.

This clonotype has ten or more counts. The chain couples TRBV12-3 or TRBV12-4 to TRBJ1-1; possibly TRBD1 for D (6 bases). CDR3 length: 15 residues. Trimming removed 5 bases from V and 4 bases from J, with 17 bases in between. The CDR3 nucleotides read TGTGCCAGCAGTGCACAAGGGACAATGGCCACTGAAGCTTTCTTT. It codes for CASSAQGTMATEAFF.

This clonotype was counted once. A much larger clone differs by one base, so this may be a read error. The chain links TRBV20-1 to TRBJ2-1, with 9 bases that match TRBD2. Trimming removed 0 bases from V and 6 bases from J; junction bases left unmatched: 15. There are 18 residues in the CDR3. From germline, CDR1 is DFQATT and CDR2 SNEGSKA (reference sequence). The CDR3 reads CSARDRVIAGALGNEQFF. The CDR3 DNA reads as TGCAGTGCTAGAGATCGGGTGATAGCGGGAGCGCTAGGCAATGAGCAGTTCTTC.

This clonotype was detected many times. CDR3 protein: CASSVGPNQPQHF. The CDR3 nucleotides read TGTGCCAGCAGCGTAGGCCCAAATCAGCCCCAGCATTTT. The chain links TRBV9 to TRBJ1-5, with D unclear. V lost 0 bases and J 4 bases, leaving 5 bases between the germline ends. CDR3 size: 13 residues. The germline V gene encodes CDR1 SGDLS and CDR2 YYNGEE.

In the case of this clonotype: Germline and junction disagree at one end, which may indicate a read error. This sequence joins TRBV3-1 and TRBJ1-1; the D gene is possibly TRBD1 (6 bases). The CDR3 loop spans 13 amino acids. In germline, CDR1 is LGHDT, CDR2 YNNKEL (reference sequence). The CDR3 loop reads CASGQGQFGGAFF. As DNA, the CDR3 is TGTGCCAGCGGCCAAGGACAGTTTGGGGGAGCTTTCTTT.

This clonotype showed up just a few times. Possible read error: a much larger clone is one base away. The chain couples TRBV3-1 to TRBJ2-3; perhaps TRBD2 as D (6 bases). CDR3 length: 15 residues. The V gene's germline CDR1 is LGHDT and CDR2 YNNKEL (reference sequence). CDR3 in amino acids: CASSHGGGRTGTQYF. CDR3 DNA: TGTGCCAGCAGCCACGGGGGTGGTCGCACAGGTACGCAGTATTTT.

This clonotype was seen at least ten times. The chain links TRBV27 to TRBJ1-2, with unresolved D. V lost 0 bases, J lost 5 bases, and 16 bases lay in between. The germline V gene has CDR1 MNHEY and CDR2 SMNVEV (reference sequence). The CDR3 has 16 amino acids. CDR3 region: CASSLSSDGKRYGYTF. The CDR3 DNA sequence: TGTGCCAGCAGTTTATCTTCGGACGGAAAGCGGTATGGCTACACCTTC.

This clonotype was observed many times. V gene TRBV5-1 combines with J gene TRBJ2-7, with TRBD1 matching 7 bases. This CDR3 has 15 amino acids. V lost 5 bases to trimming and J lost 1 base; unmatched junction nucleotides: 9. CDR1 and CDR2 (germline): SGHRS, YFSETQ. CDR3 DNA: TGCGCCAGCAGTTCCCGACAGGGAGAGTCCTACGAGCAGTACTTC. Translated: CASSSRQGESYEQYF.

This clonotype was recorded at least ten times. The CDR3 DNA reads TGCAGCGTCCCAGGGGAGAGCTCCTACAATGAGCAGTTCTTC. Its translation: CSVPGESSYNEQFF. This chain links TRBV29-1 with TRBJ2-1; D may be TRBD1 (6 bases). This CDR3 is 14 amino acids long. Germline CDR1 reads SQVTM; CDR2 reads ANQGSEA. V lost 6 bases and J lost 0, with 12 bases in between.

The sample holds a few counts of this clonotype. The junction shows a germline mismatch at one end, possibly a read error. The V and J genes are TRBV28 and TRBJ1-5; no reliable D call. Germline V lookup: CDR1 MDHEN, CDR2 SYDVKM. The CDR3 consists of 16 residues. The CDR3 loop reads CASITGGYYSNQPQHF. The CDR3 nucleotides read TGCGCCAGCATCACCGGTGGATATTATAGCAATCAGCCCCAGCATTTT.

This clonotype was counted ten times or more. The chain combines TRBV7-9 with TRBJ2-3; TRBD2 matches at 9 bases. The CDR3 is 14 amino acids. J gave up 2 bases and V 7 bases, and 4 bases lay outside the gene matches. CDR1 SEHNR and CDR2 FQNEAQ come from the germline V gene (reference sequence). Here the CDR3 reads CASKTSGTTDTQYF. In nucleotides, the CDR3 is TGTGCCAGCAAGACTAGCGGAACCACAGATACGCAGTATTTT.

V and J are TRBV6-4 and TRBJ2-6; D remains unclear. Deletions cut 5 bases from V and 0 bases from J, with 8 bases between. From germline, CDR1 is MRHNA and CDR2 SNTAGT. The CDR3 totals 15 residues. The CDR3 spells CASSNESSGANVLTF. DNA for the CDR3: TGTGCCAGCAGTAACGAGAGCTCTGGGGCCAACGTCCTGACTTTC.